This TCR beta chain was profiled in a study of T cells after yellow fever vaccination. Trimming cost V 3 bases and J 7 bases; bases outside gene matches: 4. The CDR3 has 15 residues. CDR1 is KGHDR, CDR2 SFDVKD, per germline. TCRdb recomputed calls from the 5' RACE reads with MiXCR, one row per CDR3 protein. The data show 300,000 to 450,000 distinct CDR3 sequences, around 8.1% seen once. Specimen: PBMCs, collected approximately 40 days after the first yellow fever vaccination. This chain links TRBV24-1 with TRBJ2-1; TRBD2 aligns across 11 bases. This TCR came from a man aged 18 to 30 who received the YFV17D yellow fever vaccine. In DNA, the CDR3 is TGTGCCACCAGTGATACTAGCGGGGGATATAATGAGCAGTTCTTC. This codes for CATSDTSGGYNEQFF.